The 10 T cell receptor beta chains listed next were all sequenced from one sample in a study of T cells in Graves' hyperthyroidism and ophthalmopathy. RNA transcripts yielded amplified TCR beta CDR3 regions. Using the HTBI primer set, a first-round RT-PCR was run on the TCR CDR3. TCRdb called the multiplex PCR reads again in MiXCR, with one record for every CDR3 protein. The sample records about 620,000 distinct CDR3 sequences, around 15% being singletons. Source material: blood. Receptor source: a woman aged 30 to 39 with Graves' hyperthyroidism.

This clonotype was observed at least ten times. The rearrangement links TRBV30 to TRBJ1-5, with 8 bases aligning to TRBD1. This CDR3 spans 13 amino acids. Germline V gives CDR1 GTSNPN, CDR2 SVGIG (reference sequence). V lost 8 bases, J lost 2 bases, and 5 bases stayed unmatched. CDR3 in amino acids: CALGGQGNQPQHF. The CDR3 DNA is TGTGCCCTTGGGGGACAGGGCAATCAGCCCCAGCATTTT.

This clonotype was counted at least ten times. Here the CDR3 DNA reads TGTGCCAGCAGCTTCGACAGGGAGGTGCCCCTGGGGTACAATGAGCAGTTCTTC. Its protein product is CASSFDREVPLGYNEQFF. The chain combines TRBV7-8 with TRBJ2-1, with D perhaps TRBD1 (7 bases). This CDR3 has 18 residues. The V end lost 3 bases, the J end lost 4 bases, and 22 bases lay between the germline ends. Germline CDR1 is SGHVS and CDR2 is FQNEAQ.

The chain carries TRBV12-3 or TRBV12-4 and TRBJ1-3; the D is unclear. Trimming removed 4 bases from V and 4 bases from J, with 8 bases in between. The CDR3 is 13 residues long. The CDR3 loop reads CASSSSVGNTIYF. The DNA for the CDR3 is TGTGCCAGCAGTTCCTCGGTCGGAAACACCATATATTTT.

This clonotype was observed many times. The V call is TRBV18, the J call TRBJ1-2; D unresolved. The germline V and J ends were trimmed by 4 bases and 6 bases, with 12 bases remaining between them. The CDR3 totals 13 residues. In germline, CDR1 is KGHSH, CDR2 LQKENI. CDR3 residues: CASSQGPGDGYTF. CDR3 coding DNA: TGTGCCAGCTCACAGGGCCCTGGGGATGGCTACACCTTC.

In this sample, this clonotype turned up many times. The chain uses TRBV28 and TRBJ2-3; the D is unclear. This CDR3 is 16 amino acids long. Trimming stripped 3 bases from V and 1 base from J, with 14 bases between. Germline values: CDR1 MDHEN, CDR2 SYDVKM. The CDR3 DNA reads TGTGCCAGCAGTTTCCCTTCGGTAGAAGGCACAGATACGCAGTATTTT. This codes for CASSFPSVEGTDTQYF.

The sample holds a few counts of this clonotype. This chain uses TRBV7-3 with TRBJ1-1, with D possibly matching TRBD1 (5 bases). The CDR3 spans 13 residues. Trimming stripped 5 bases from V and 3 bases from J, with 10 bases between. The germline V gene encodes CDR1 SGHTA and CDR2 FQGTGA. The CDR3 sequence is CASSGGVYTEAFF. As DNA, the CDR3 is TGTGCCAGCAGCGGGGGGGTGTACACTGAAGCTTTCTTT.

Ten or more counts support this clonotype. V usage is TRBV11-1 and J usage is TRBJ2-3; D unclear. The CDR3 contains 16 residues. The germline CDR1 and CDR2 sequences are SGHAT and FQDESV (reference sequence). V was cut by 1 base and J by 2 bases, with 13 bases left in between. Here the CDR3 DNA reads TGTGCCAGCAGCTTAGGACGGTCCCTGAACACAGATACGCAGTATTTT. Protein: CASSLGRSLNTDTQYF.

The table lists this clonotype with a few counts. The chain employs TRBV29-1 and TRBJ1-1, with a weak D call TRBD1 (6 bases). Per germline, CDR1 SQVTM and CDR2 ANQGSEA. This CDR3 has 11 amino acids. V was shortened by 7 bases and J by 9 bases, with 15 bases between the two germline ends. CDR3 sequence reads: CSAVKGGKAFF. The CDR3 region has the DNA TGCAGCGCCGTAAAGGGGGGGAAAGCTTTCTTT.

This clonotype was counted ten times or more. V gene TRBV18 combines with J gene TRBJ1-1; D not certain. The CDR3 is 13 residues long. V lost 0 bases and J 7 bases, leaving 9 bases between the germline ends. Germline V gene lookup returns CDR1 KGHSH and CDR2 LQKENI. Here the CDR3 DNA reads TGTGCCAGCTCACCACCAGCGAAGGATGAAGCTTTCTTT. It encodes CASSPPAKDEAFF.

This clonotype occurred many times. V is TRBV6-2 or TRBV6-3 and J is TRBJ1-5; TRBD1 agrees at 8 bases. The V gene's germline CDR1 is MNHEY and CDR2 SVGEGT. The CDR3 extends over 14 amino acids. J was trimmed by 2 bases and V by 9 bases; bases with no gene match: 6. CDR3 nucleotides: TGTGCCAGAGCGGACAGGGTCTGCAATCAGCCCCAGCATTTT. It is translated as CARADRVCNQPQHF.